This TCR beta chain was recovered during a study of T cells in women clearing cervical HPV infection. The CDR3 covers 15 residues. From germline, CDR1 is LNHDA and CDR2 SQIVND (reference sequence). As for this clone: Germline and junction disagree at one end, which may indicate a read error. The CDR3 end falls 3 residues outside the read, so it is completed with the germline J gene. The same CDR3 also results from other DNA sequences found in this sample.

Assay used: immunoSEQ multiplex PCR; TCRdb lists only in-frame clones, some missing. The sample has tens of thousands of clones. This chain joins TRBV19 and TRBJ1-3; D is perhaps TRBD1 (6 bases). The sample taken for sequencing was blood buffy coat. This sequence originates from a woman between 18 and 70 years old with a cervical HPV16 infection that either progressed to CIN3+ or cleared (not recorded which). The part of the CDR3 DNA that was read is TGTGCCAGTAACGACAGGTTAATCTCTGGAAACACT. It yields the protein CASNDRLISGNT. The entire CDR3 protein is CASNDRLISGNTIYF.